This TCR beta chain comes out of a study of shared clonotypes between healthy human individuals. Study outcomes and limitations: It was expected that sequencing depth would affect clonotype sharing among donors.

Concerning this clone itself: The antigen remains unidentified.

TCRdb's table, derived via immunoSEQ multiplex PCR, lists solely in-frame clones and lacks some. This sample has 600,000 to 800,000 clones; 72% occur once, and the top ten carry under 2%. Each donor was a Caucasian adult residing in Nashville, Tennessee. The CDR3 is 16 residues long. Germline-derived CDR1 and CDR2 are SGHNT and YENEEA. The J segment lost 7 bases and the V segment lost 0 bases, leaving 11 bases of the junction unmatched. This chain connects TRBV11-3 to TRBJ2-7; 8 bases align to TRBD2. The clonotype originates from a woman between 25 and 40 years old in good health. The specimen sequenced was memory CD4+ T cells sorted from blood. Subset specified: CD45RA-negative fraction. The CDR3 reads CASSLEAGDIRGEQYF. In DNA form, the CDR3 reads TGTGCCAGCAGCTTAGAAGCGGGAGATATAAGGGGTGAGCAGTACTTC.